The clone carrying this T cell receptor (beta chain) has only one observation. Germline V CDR1 and CDR2: MNHNY, SVGAGI (reference sequence). Trimming took 8 bases from V and 0 from J, leaving 14 bases between them. This CDR3 spans 15 amino acids. This sample is part of a study of blood T cell repertoires in COVID-19. Study in general: Acute and convalescent COVID-19 specimens originated in the United States, Italy and Spain. The cDNA or gDNA used as material had been derived from T cells, B-cell-depleted T cells, or PBMCs.

In the original processing: Nucleated cell counts were estimated from reference gene primer amplification. Sequencing used immunoSEQ multiplex PCR; TCRdb keeps in-frame clones, though not all of them. Clone size and the V and J calls come from that table; the DNA yielded D and trimming. The sample consists of around 290,000 clones, more than 75% of them appearing once. The sequencing sample was made of peripheral blood. The receptor was derived from a woman aged 50 to 65 who had recovered from COVID-19. This sequence joins TRBV6-6 and TRBJ2-1; no clear D gene. The CDR3 loop is CASRAFWSSYNEQFF. CDR3 DNA sequence: TGTGCCAGCCGAGCCTTCTGGAGCTCCTACAATGAGCAGTTCTTC.